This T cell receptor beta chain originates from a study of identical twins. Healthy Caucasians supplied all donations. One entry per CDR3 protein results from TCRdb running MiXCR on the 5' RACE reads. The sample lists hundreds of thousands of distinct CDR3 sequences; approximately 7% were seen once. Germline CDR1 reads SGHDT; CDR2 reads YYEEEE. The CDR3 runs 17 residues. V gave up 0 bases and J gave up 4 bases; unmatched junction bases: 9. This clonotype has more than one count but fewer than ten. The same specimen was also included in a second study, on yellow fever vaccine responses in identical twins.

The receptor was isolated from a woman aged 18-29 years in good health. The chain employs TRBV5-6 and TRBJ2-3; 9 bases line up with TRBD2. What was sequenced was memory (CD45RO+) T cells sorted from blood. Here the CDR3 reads CASSLASGGGGSDTQYF. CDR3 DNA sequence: TGTGCCAGCAGCTTGGCCTCCGGCGGGGGGGGGTCAGATACGCAGTATTTT.